The 2 T cell receptor beta chains below come from one sample, sequenced in a study of T cell changes during pregnancy in multiple sclerosis. Using immunoSEQ multiplex PCR, the repertoire was profiled, and TCRdb retains in-frame clones only, with some absent. The sample holds roughly 120,000 clones, 90% to 95% seen once. The sequenced sample was peripheral blood, obtained before pregnancy. The receptors were sampled from a female donor with multiple sclerosis, enrolled in a pregnancy study.

This clone was counted a single time. The genes are TRBV2 and TRBJ2-5; TRBD2 matches 11 bases. This CDR3 contains 14 residues. J lost 7 bases, V lost 8 bases, and 9 bases had no gene match. Germline V gene data show CDR1 as SNHLY and CDR2 as FYNNEI. The CDR3 bases are TGTGCCAGCGCATTCACTAGCGGGAGAGGGACCCAGTACTTC. Amino acids: CASAFTSGRGTQYF.

The chain couples TRBV28 to TRBJ2-3; 15 positions match TRBD2. Unmatched junction bases numbered 2, after V lost 6 bases and J lost 4 bases. The CDR3 spans 15 residues. Germline V gene sequence: CDR1 MDHEN, CDR2 SYDVKM. DNA of the CDR3: TGTGCCAGCAGCGGGACTAGCGGGAGGCCAGATACGCAGTATTTT. This codes for CASSGTSGRPDTQYF.